These 13 T cell receptor beta chains originate from one sample sequenced in a study of identical twins. TCRdb reanalysed the 5' RACE reads using MiXCR and keeps one entry per CDR3 protein. The top ten hold approximately 3% of the sample, which has 550,000 to 700,000 distinct CDR3 sequences, roughly 9.9% seen once. The sample was also linked to a second study, of yellow fever vaccine responses in identical twins.

Sample: PBMCs. Receptors originate from a woman between 18 and 29 years old in good health.

The chain links TRBV9 to TRBJ2-3, with 8 bases lining up with TRBD1. The CDR3 loop spans 16 amino acids. The junction had 6 bases not matched to a gene; V was cut back by 3 bases and J by 0 bases. Germline loops: CDR1 SGDLS, CDR2 YYNGEE. CDR3 nucleotides: TGTGCCAGCAGCGCCCCGGACAGGGATAGCACAGATACGCAGTATTTT. Encoded protein: CASSAPDRDSTDTQYF.

This clonotype was recorded a few times. V usage is TRBV12-3 or TRBV12-4 and J usage is TRBJ2-2; weak D call: TRBD1 (6 bases). CDR3 length: 13 amino acids. Trimming shortened V by 7 bases and J by 7 bases, and 13 bases separated the two germline ends. CDR3 sequence (DNA): TGTGCCAGCATCAACAGGGATCTCGGGGAGCTGTTTTTT. It yields the protein CASINRDLGELFF.

This clonotype was picked up a small number of times. This chain joins TRBV27 and TRBJ2-7; tentatively, D is TRBD2 (6 bases). Trimming pared 4 bases from V and 8 bases from J, leaving 15 bases between. CDR1 MNHEY and CDR2 SMNVEV come from the germline V gene (reference sequence). The CDR3 is 13 amino acids. The CDR3 bases are TGTGCCAGCAGTTCCAACCGGGACTCGAAGCAGTACTTC. This sequence encodes CASSSNRDSKQYF.

The chain is built from TRBV6-1 and TRBJ2-3, with 8 bases lining up with TRBD2. CDR1 is MNHNS and CDR2 is SASEGT in the germline V gene. V shed 2 bases, J shed 1 base, and the junction held 5 bases outside the gene matches. There are 16 residues in the CDR3. CDR3 bases: TGTGCCAGCAGTGAACCAGCGGGGGACGGCACAGATACGCAGTATTTT. Translation: CASSEPAGDGTDTQYF.

The chain links TRBV6-5 to TRBJ1-2, with 9 bases that match TRBD1. This CDR3 contains 16 residues. J lost 8 bases, V lost 2 bases, and 12 bases had no gene match. Germline CDR1 and CDR2: MNHEY and SVGAGI. CDR3 protein: CASSYPATGGSVGYTF. The CDR3 DNA reads as TGTGCCAGCAGTTACCCTGCTACAGGGGGCAGCGTGGGCTACACCTTC.

This sequence joins TRBV7-3 and TRBJ2-1; a weak D match, TRBD1 (6 bases). The germline V and J ends were trimmed by 5 bases and 9 bases, with 11 bases remaining between them. Germline lookup yields CDR1 SGHTA and CDR2 FQGTGA. CDR3 length: 12 residues. The CDR3 coding sequence is TGTGCCAGCAGCCAAACAGGGACTGAGCAGTTCTTC. It specifies CASSQTGTEQFF.

The CDR3 reads CASSSGVQGRAEQYF. The CDR3 DNA reads TGCGCCAGCAGCTCGGGGGTGCAGGGCCGAGCCGAGCAGTACTTC. The chain couples TRBV5-1 to TRBJ2-7, with D perhaps TRBD2 (6 bases). Germline V lookup: CDR1 SGHRS, CDR2 YFSETQ. The ends were cut back, 3 bases at V and 6 bases at J, with 19 bases in the middle. The CDR3 contains 15 residues.

The chain employs TRBV4-1 and TRBJ2-3; D may be TRBD1 (6 bases). The CDR3 extends over 15 amino acids. CDR1 MGHRA and CDR2 YSYEKL come from the germline V gene. Trimming stripped 1 base from V and 0 bases from J, with 8 bases between. The CDR3 spells CASSQAGASTDTQYF. CDR3 DNA sequence: TGCGCCAGCAGCCAAGCAGGGGCTAGCACAGATACGCAGTATTTT.

This clonotype was counted at least ten times. The CDR3 DNA follows: TGTGCCAGCACCGACTCCCCAGCCAAAAACATTCAGTACTTC. Encoded protein: CASTDSPAKNIQYF. V usage is TRBV12-3 or TRBV12-4 and J usage is TRBJ2-4; D ambiguous. CDR3 length: 14 residues. The V gene lost 7 bases and the J gene lost 0 bases, with 10 bases spanning the gap.

V gene TRBV6-2 or TRBV6-3 combines with J gene TRBJ2-6; D assignment may be TRBD1 or TRBD2 (5 bases each). The CDR3 loop spans 17 amino acids. Trimming pared 4 bases from V and 2 bases from J, leaving 15 bases between. CDR1 is MNHEY and CDR2 is SVGEGT in the germline V gene. CDR3 nucleotide sequence: TGTGCCAGCAGTTCCCGGGGCATTCGGGCTGGGGCCAACGTCCTGACTTTC. This gives the protein CASSSRGIRAGANVLTF.

The rearrangement uses TRBV4-3 and TRBJ2-5; D is unresolved. The germline CDR1 and CDR2 sequences are LGHNA and YSLEER. The CDR3 is made up of 14 amino acids. The V end lost 0 bases, the J end lost 5 bases, and 10 bases lay between the germline ends. In DNA form, the CDR3 reads TGCGCCAGCAGCCAAGATACCTGGGATGAGACCCAGTACTTC. This sequence encodes CASSQDTWDETQYF.

This clonotype was picked up many times. V is TRBV9 and J is TRBJ2-1, with TRBD2 matching 9 bases. The J segment lost 4 bases and the V segment lost 0 bases, leaving 2 bases of the junction unmatched. The CDR3 is made up of 15 amino acids. CDR1 SGDLS and CDR2 YYNGEE come from the germline V gene. CDR3 sequence reads: CASSVGLAVYNEQFF. Here the CDR3 DNA reads TGTGCCAGCAGCGTAGGACTAGCGGTGTACAATGAGCAGTTCTTC.

This clonotype occurred a few times. CDR3 coding DNA: TGTGCCAGCATCCTTGGACTGGAGAGGGGGATGGAAAAACTGTTTTTT. Amino acid sequence: CASILGLERGMEKLFF. This chain links TRBV12-3 or TRBV12-4 with TRBJ1-4; possible D gene TRBD1, 6 bases. The CDR3 has 16 amino acids. V was cut by 7 bases and J by 8 bases, with 23 bases left in between.